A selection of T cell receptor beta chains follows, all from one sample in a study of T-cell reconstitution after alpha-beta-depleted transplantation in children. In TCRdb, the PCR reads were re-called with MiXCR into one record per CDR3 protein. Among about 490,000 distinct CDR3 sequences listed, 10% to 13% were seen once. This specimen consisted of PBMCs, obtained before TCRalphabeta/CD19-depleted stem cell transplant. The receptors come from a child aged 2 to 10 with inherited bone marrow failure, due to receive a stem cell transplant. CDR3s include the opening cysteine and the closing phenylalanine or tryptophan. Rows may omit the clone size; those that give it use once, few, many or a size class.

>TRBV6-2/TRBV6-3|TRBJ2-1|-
CASSYALAGLEQFF
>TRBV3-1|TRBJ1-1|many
CASSPPWMNTEAFF
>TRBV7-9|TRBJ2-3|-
CASSRTLAGEPDTQYF
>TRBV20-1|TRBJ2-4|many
CSAPRAGGKNIQYF
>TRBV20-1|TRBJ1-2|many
CSARENRGPVGYTF
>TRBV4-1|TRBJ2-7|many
CASSQQQGVSYEQYF
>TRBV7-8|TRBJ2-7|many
CASSPQMRAGEQYF
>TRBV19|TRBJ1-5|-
CASSSGGGPQHF
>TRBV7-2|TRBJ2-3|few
CASSLVWRSTDTQYF
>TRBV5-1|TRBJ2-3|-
CASSFMVAFSTDTQYF
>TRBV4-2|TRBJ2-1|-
CASSQDPSGRKRNEQFF
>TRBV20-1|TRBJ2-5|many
CSARPPRGTQYF
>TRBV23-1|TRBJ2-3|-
CASSQSKGLAGGPSTDTQYF
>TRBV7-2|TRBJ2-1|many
CASSLGYGTQLNNEQFF
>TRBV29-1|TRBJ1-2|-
CSAWTANYGYTF
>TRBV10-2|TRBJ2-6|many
CASRGLSVYSGANVLTF
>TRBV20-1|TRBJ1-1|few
CSARTVSDTEAFF
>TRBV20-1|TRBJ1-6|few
CSAGGHNSPLHF
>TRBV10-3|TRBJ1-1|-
CAATGLGSSTEAFF
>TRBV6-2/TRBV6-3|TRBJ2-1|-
CASRQTQSEQFF